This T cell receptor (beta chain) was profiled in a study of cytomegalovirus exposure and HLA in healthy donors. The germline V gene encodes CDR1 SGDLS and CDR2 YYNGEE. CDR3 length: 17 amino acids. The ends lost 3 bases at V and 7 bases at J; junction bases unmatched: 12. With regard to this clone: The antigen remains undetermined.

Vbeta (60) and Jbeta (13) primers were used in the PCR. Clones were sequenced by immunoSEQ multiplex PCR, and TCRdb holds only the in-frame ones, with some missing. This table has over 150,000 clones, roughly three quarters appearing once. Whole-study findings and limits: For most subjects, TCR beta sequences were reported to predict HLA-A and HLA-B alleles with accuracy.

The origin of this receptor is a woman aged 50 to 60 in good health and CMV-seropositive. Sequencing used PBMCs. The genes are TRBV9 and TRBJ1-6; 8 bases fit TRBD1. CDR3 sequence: CASSGRQRQGRNSPLHF. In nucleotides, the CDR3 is TGTGCCAGCAGCGGCAGGCAAAGACAGGGGCGGAATTCACCCCTCCACTTT. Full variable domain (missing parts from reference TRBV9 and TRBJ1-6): DSGVTQTPKHLITATGQRVTLRCSPRSGDLSVYWYQQSLDQGLQFLIQYYNGEERAKGNILERFSAQQFPDLHSELNLSSLELGDSALYFCASSGRQRQGRNSPLHFGNGTRLTVT.